This T cell receptor (beta chain) appears in the sequencing data of a study of blood T cell repertoires in COVID-19. Across the study: T cells, B-cell-depleted T cells, or PBMCs supplied cDNA or gDNA.

Under the authors' procedure: Cell counts per sample came from amplifying reference gene primers. Profiling relied on immunoSEQ multiplex PCR, and the TCRdb table lists in-frame clones only, not all of them. That table furnishes V, J and clone size, whereas the DNA furnished D and trimming. Among about 99,000 clones listed, about 91% were seen once. The CDR3 is made up of 16 amino acids. The germline V and J ends were trimmed by 1 base and 4 bases, with 14 bases remaining between them. Per the germline V gene, CDR1 is MDHEN and CDR2 is SYDVKM. This receptor was taken from a human donor in a cohort sampled during active COVID-19. The sequencing sample was made of peripheral blood. This chain joins TRBV28 and TRBJ1-3; D ambiguous. The DNA of the CDR3 is TGTGCCAGCAGTTTATCCACGCTGGGCCAAGGAAACACCATATATTTT. Its protein is CASSLSTLGQGNTIYF.